The 2 T cell receptor beta chains below all came from one sample that was sequenced in a study of molecular identifiers for immune sequencing clone quantification. In TCRdb, the PCR reads were re-called with MiXCR into one record per CDR3 protein. The sample holds around 460,000 distinct CDR3 sequences; roughly 25% are singletons and the top ten take roughly 0.77%. Sequencing was carried out using naive CD8+ T cells from blood, with Jurkat cell RNA spiked in. Subset of the sample: FACS-sorted CD8+CD4-CCR7+CD45RA+ naive T cells. The receptors originated from a human donor in good health. Some libraries in this study had Jurkat cell RNA spiked in.

This clonotype was observed a few times. The CDR3 region has the DNA TGTGCCAGCAGCCCAGAGCTAGCGGGAACCTACGAGCAGTACTTC. Translated: CASSPELAGTYEQYF. This chain connects TRBV7-9 to TRBJ2-7; 9 bases match TRBD2. The junction had 7 bases not matched to a gene; V was cut back by 5 bases and J by 2 bases. Germline V lookup: CDR1 SEHNR, CDR2 FQNEAQ (reference sequence). This CDR3 spans 15 amino acids.

The count of this clonotype is one. This may arise from a read error, as a much more abundant clone is one base away. The chain is built from TRBV28 and TRBJ1-4, with D perhaps TRBD1 (5 bases). Per germline, CDR1 MDHEN and CDR2 SYDVKM. The CDR3 spans 12 residues. In DNA, the CDR3 is TGTGCCGGCAGTCAGGGCGTAGAAAAACTGTTTTTT. Translated: CAGSQGVEKLFF.